This TCR beta chain comes out of a study of shared clonotypes between healthy human individuals. For the study at large: The plates for each donor numbered three CD4 naive, three CD4 memory, two CD8 naive and one CD8 memory. Study-wide results and caveats: Owing to a small donor count, the genetic and exposure-history diversity represented was limited. Shared clonotypes across all four donors exceeded non-shared ones in generation probability.

With regard to this clone: Antigen unknown.

The germline gives CDR1 ENHRY, CDR2 SYGVKD. The length of the CDR3 is 13 residues. Trimming took 7 bases from V and 0 from J, leaving 7 bases between them. The repertoire was sequenced with immunoSEQ multiplex PCR; TCRdb's copy has only in-frame clones and lacks some. Of 2 million to 2.5 million clones listed, 85% to 95% are singletons. All the donors were Caucasian adults who lived in Nashville, Tennessee. The V and J genes are TRBV10-3 and TRBJ2-4; D uncertain. The receptor was isolated from a man in his late teens or twenties in good health. Some clones in this sample may be carry-over from other donors' samples. The sequencing input was naive CD4+ T cells from PBMCs. Subset specified: CD45RA+ positively selected. The CDR3 sequence is CAINAIAKNIQYF. CDR3 coding DNA: TGTGCCATCAACGCTATAGCCAAAAACATTCAGTACTTC.